This T cell receptor beta chain was sequenced during a study of OX40 agonist ivuxolimab in advanced cancers. Study details: At doses from 0.01 to 10 mg/kg, patients were given intravenous ivuxolimab every 2 weeks. Dose-escalation patients suffered from hepatocellular carcinoma, melanoma, renal cell or head and neck cancer. Study observations and caveats: In the 0.1 to 3.0 mg/kg range, CD4+ and CD8+ blood T cells had expanded clonally by week 6. Compared with CD4+, CD8+ T cells on average had more expanded clones.

This table comes from immunoSEQ multiplex PCR, and its TCRdb copy is limited to in-frame clones, with some not included. The profile covers more than 80,000 clones, with around 90% appearing a single time and approximately 8.4% taken by the ten largest. For this clone: Its specificity is unknown. This CDR3 is also generated by other DNA sequences in the sample.

The V gene lost 1 base and the J gene lost 3 bases, with 9 bases spanning the gap. The germline V gene has CDR1 SEHNR and CDR2 FQNEAQ (reference sequence). The CDR3 is 14 amino acids. V usage is TRBV7-9 and J usage is TRBJ1-1; D perhaps matches TRBD1 (5 bases). The sequenced sample was CD4+ or CD8+ T cells sorted from blood, obtained in a trial of the OX40 agonist ivuxolimab. The origin of this receptor is an adult with an advanced solid tumor such as melanoma, head and neck, liver or kidney cancer. The CDR3 nucleotides read TGTGCCAGCAGCTTAGTAGGAGGGGACACTGAAGCTTTCTTT. Its protein is CASSLVGGDTEAFF. Using reference TRBV7-9 and TRBJ1-1 for the parts outside the CDR3, the full variable domain is DTGVSQNPRHKITKRGQNVTFRCDPISEHNRLYWYRQTLGQGPEFLTYFQNEAQLEKSRLLSDRFSAERPKGSFSTLEIQRTEQGDSAMYLCASSLVGGDTEAFFGQGTRLTVV.